This TCR beta chain was sequenced for a study of T cells of healthy individuals. TCRdb re-analysed the 5' RACE reads in MiXCR, keeping a single row per CDR3 protein. The sample holds tens of thousands of distinct CDR3 sequences; approximately 5.4% are singletons and the top ten take 6.5% to 8%. This CDR3 is 14 amino acids long. The V end lost 7 bases, the J end lost 10 bases, and 17 bases lay between the germline ends. The germline CDR1 and CDR2 sequences are SGHTA and FQGNSA. The chain couples TRBV7-2 to TRBJ1-6; TRBD1 might be the D (5 bases). The sequence was collected from a female donor in good health. This CDR3 reads CASNWGLDGSPLHF. In DNA form, the CDR3 reads TGTGCCAGCAACTGGGGCCTAGACGGATCACCCCTCCACTTT. The complete variable domain, with remaining parts taken from reference TRBV7-2 and TRBJ1-6, reads GAGVSQSPSNKVTEKGKDVELRCDPISGHTALYWYRQSLGQGLEFLIYFQGNSAPDKSGLPSDRFSAERTGGSVSTLTIQRTQQEDSAVYLCASNWGLDGSPLHFGNGTRLTVT.